This T cell receptor (beta chain) was retrieved from a study of memory CD4+ T cells and cytomegalovirus serostatus. The sort gate was single viable CD3+CD4+CD8-CD45RO+ cells for memory CD4+ T cells. Trimming cost V 5 bases and J 9 bases; bases outside gene matches: 7. Germline CDR1 reads MNHEY; CDR2 reads SVGAGI. The CDR3 is 14 amino acids. This clone was seen more than once but under ten times. Clones were sequenced by immunoSEQ multiplex PCR, and TCRdb holds only the in-frame ones, with some missing. The data hold approximately 47,000 clones, with under 80% observed a single time. This sequence originates from an adult in good health and CMV-seronegative. Specimen: memory CD4+ T cells from blood. The gene calls are TRBV6-5 and TRBJ2-1, with 10 bases identical to TRBD1. The CDR3 region is CASSRDRGIGEQFF. In nucleotides, the CDR3 is TGTGCCAGCAGTAGGGACAGGGGAATAGGTGAGCAGTTCTTC.